The 25 T cell receptor beta chains in this list originate from one sample, sequenced in a study of shared clonotypes between healthy human individuals (dated by TCRdb to the early 2020s). CD8 naive samples were obtained by positive selection for CCR7 among CD45RO-negative cells, yielding a CD45RA+CCR7+ population from which TemRA cells were excluded. The library was made by the immunoSEQ multiplex PCR assay. TCRdb mirrors the immuneACCESS table, restricted to in-frame sequences. Some clones are absent from its copies; in checked studies, under half trace to an unresolved V gene, and the reason for the others is unknown. The sample has around 2.1 million clones on record, roughly 91% of them singletons. Of the sample, 1.5% to 2% falls within the top ten clones. Specimen: naive CD8+ T cells from PBMCs. Per the publication, the cell subset or site label means: CD45RA+CCR7+. The receptor set was obtained from a man aged 18 to 29 in good health. Some clones in this sample may be carry-over from other donors' samples.

In nucleotides, the CDR3 is TGTGCCAGTAGTGCCGGACAGGTAAATGAGCAGTTCTTC. Residues: CASSAGQVNEQFF. The genes are TRBV19 and TRBJ2-1; TRBD1 agrees at 7 bases. CDR1 and CDR2 from the germline V gene are LNHDA and SQIVND (reference sequence). The V and J ends lost 5 bases and 7 bases, in that order; junction bases with no gene match: 5. The CDR3 loop spans 13 amino acids.

The chain combines TRBV18 with TRBJ2-7; 9 bases map to TRBD2. The CDR3 length is 16 residues. With V trimmed by 4 bases and J by 4 bases, 11 bases remained unmatched. Germline lookup yields CDR1 KGHSH and CDR2 LQKENI. In DNA, the CDR3 is TGTGCCAGCTCACACCCGACAGCGGGGGGTTATTACGAGCAGTACTTC. Translated: CASSHPTAGGYYEQYF. The full variable domain, completed using reference TRBV18 and TRBJ2-7, is NAGVMQNPRHLVRRRGQEARLRCSPMKGHSHVYWYRQLPEEGLKFMVYLQKENIIDESGMPKERFSAEFPKEGPSILRIQQVVRGDSAAYFCASSHPTAGGYYEQYFGPGTRLTVT.

This chain uses TRBV9 with TRBJ2-1, with D perhaps matching TRBD2 (6 bases). CDR1 and CDR2 (germline): SGDLS, YYNGEE. The length of the CDR3 is 15 residues. Trimming took 0 bases from V and 4 from J, leaving 11 bases between them. CDR3 loop: CASSVGGKGYNEQFF. As DNA, the CDR3 is TGTGCCAGCAGCGTAGGCGGGAAGGGGTACAATGAGCAGTTCTTC.

This clone was recorded once. The genes are TRBV28 and TRBJ1-1; possible D gene TRBD1, 6 bases. The CDR3 loop spans 15 amino acids. V lost 2 bases to trimming and J lost 8 bases, with 18 bases between them. Germline CDR1 reads MDHEN; CDR2 reads SYDVKM. CDR3 residues: CASSLRAGASREAFF. The CDR3 DNA is TGTGCCAGCAGTTTACGGGCAGGGGCCTCACGGGAAGCTTTCTTT.

This clone was picked up one time. The chain uses TRBV19 and TRBJ2-2; TRBD2 matches 8 bases. The V segment lost 6 bases and the J segment 4 bases; nucleotides outside the gene matches: 10. The CDR3 length is 16 residues. The germline gives CDR1 LNHDA, CDR2 SQIVND (reference sequence). CDR3 nucleotide sequence: TGTGCCAGTAGACCGACTAGCGAACTGATCACCGGGGAGCTGTTTTTT. This encodes CASRPTSELITGELFF.

The gene calls are TRBV7-3 and TRBJ2-7; unclear D gene. Trimming cost V 4 bases and J 3 bases, with 10 bases left between them. This CDR3 has 13 residues. The germline V gene has CDR1 SGHTA and CDR2 FQGTGA. CDR3 loop: CASSSPPNYEQYF. CDR3 sequence (DNA): TGTGCCAGCAGCTCCCCACCTAACTACGAGCAGTACTTC.

There are a few counts of this clone. The chain recombines TRBV28 with TRBJ1-1; D not resolved. The germline V gene encodes CDR1 MDHEN and CDR2 SYDVKM. Trimming removed 7 bases at V and 3 bases at J, with 15 bases between. CDR3 length: 14 amino acids. CDR3 bases: TGTGCCAGCAAGGCCCCTGGAGCATACACTGAAGCTTTCTTT. It yields the protein CASKAPGAYTEAFF.

This rearrangement joins TRBV19 to TRBJ1-1, with D tentatively TRBD1 (5 bases). The CDR3 length is 12 residues. V dropped 8 bases and J dropped 4 bases, with 11 bases sitting between them. Germline CDR1 is LNHDA and CDR2 is SQIVND (reference sequence). DNA for the CDR3: TGTGCCAGTGGGGCGCGGGGCACTGAAGCTTTCTTT. Protein: CASGARGTEAFF.

Only one count was recorded for this clone. This rearrangement joins TRBV19 to TRBJ2-1, with unresolved D. V was shortened by 5 bases and J by 6 bases, with 14 bases between the two germline ends. This CDR3 is built from 14 residues. Per the germline V gene, CDR1 is LNHDA and CDR2 is SQIVND (reference sequence). The chain's CDR3 is CASSPSRWGNEQFF. As DNA, the CDR3 is TGTGCCAGTAGTCCGAGCCGATGGGGCAATGAGCAGTTCTTC. The variable domain in full, completed from reference TRBV19 and TRBJ2-1, reads DGGITQSPKYLFRKEGQNVTLSCEQNLNHDAMYWYRQDPGQGLRLIYYSQIVNDFQKGDIAEGYSVSREKKESFPLTVTSAQKNPTAFYLCASSPSRWGNEQFFGPGTRLTVL.

About this clone: The identical CDR3 is also encoded by other nucleotide sequences in the sample. The chain links TRBV27 to TRBJ2-1; 7 bases map to TRBD2. V was pared by 3 bases and J by 3 bases, with 5 bases of the junction left unmatched. The CDR3 is 15 amino acids. Per the germline V gene, CDR1 is MNHEY and CDR2 is SMNVEV (reference sequence). The CDR3 DNA is TGTGCCAGCAGTTTGCGAGCGGGAAGCTACAATGAGCAGTTCTTC. Amino acid sequence: CASSLRAGSYNEQFF.

V gene TRBV28 combines with J gene TRBJ2-4; TRBD1 agrees at 8 bases. The germline gives CDR1 MDHEN, CDR2 SYDVKM. The length of the CDR3 is 16 residues. J gave up 6 bases and V 6 bases, and 13 bases lay outside the gene matches. DNA for the CDR3: TGTGCCAGCAGCAGCCTCAGGGGGCAGCTAAGAAACATTCAGTACTTC. Residues: CASSSLRGQLRNIQYF.

The V and J genes are TRBV7-8 and TRBJ2-5, with TRBD2 matching 8 bases. CDR1 SGHVS and CDR2 FQNEAQ come from the germline V gene. This CDR3 is 14 amino acids long. Unmatched junction bases numbered 4, after V lost 2 bases and J lost 5 bases. CDR3 sequence reads: CASSLFGRGETQYF. In DNA form, the CDR3 reads TGTGCCAGCAGCTTATTCGGGAGGGGGGAGACCCAGTACTTC.

The chain links TRBV7-2 to TRBJ1-1; 7 nucleotides line up with TRBD1. Germline-derived CDR1 and CDR2 are SGHTA and FQGNSA. The CDR3 contains 14 residues. Unmatched junction bases numbered 12, after V lost 6 bases and J lost 8 bases. The CDR3 nucleotides are TGTGCCAGCAGATCGCTTTTAGGGGGCTGGGAAGCTTTCTTT. Protein sequence: CASRSLLGGWEAFF. The entire variable domain, with the rest obtained from reference TRBV7-2 and TRBJ1-1, is as follows: GAGVSQSPSNKVTEKGKDVELRCDPISGHTALYWYRQSLGQGLEFLIYFQGNSAPDKSGLPSDRFSAERTGGSVSTLTIQRTQQEDSAVYLCASRSLLGGWEAFFGQGTRLTVV.

This rearrangement joins TRBV27 to TRBJ1-2, with D unclear. Germline V lookup: CDR1 MNHEY, CDR2 SMNVEV (reference sequence). The CDR3 runs to 9 residues. The CDR3 is CAKVGGYTF. CDR3 DNA sequence: TGTGCTAAAGTAGGTGGCTACACCTTC.

V is TRBV6-5 and J is TRBJ2-2; 8 bases line up with TRBD2. The CDR3 extends over 13 amino acids. Germline loops: CDR1 MNHEY, CDR2 SVGAGI. Unmatched junction bases numbered 0, after V lost 5 bases and J lost 4 bases. CDR3 loop: CASSTSGTGELFF. The CDR3 DNA follows: TGTGCCAGCAGTACTAGCGGCACCGGGGAGCTGTTTTTT.

The chain has TRBV30 and TRBJ2-5, with 14 bases matching TRBD2. Matching the DNA end better, TRBJ2-7 makes the J call doubtful. From germline, CDR1 is GTSNPN and CDR2 SVGIG (reference sequence). The CDR3 sequence is 17 residues long. The CDR3 nucleotides are TGTGCCTGGAGCGAGGGCTCCGGGACTAGCGGGAGTTACGAGCAGTACTTC. It yields the protein CAWSEGSGTSGSYEQYF.

The V call is TRBV7-3, the J call TRBJ2-2, with 10 bases matching TRBD2. CDR3 length: 16 amino acids. With 1 base clipped from V and 3 bases from J, the junction kept 2 bases outside the gene matches. Germline-derived CDR1 and CDR2 are SGHTA and FQGTGA. The CDR3 loop is CASSLITSGDTGELFF. CDR3 DNA sequence: TGTGCCAGCAGCTTAATAACTAGCGGGGACACCGGGGAGCTGTTTTTT.

This clone was seen a single time. The V gene is TRBV13, the J gene TRBJ1-2; the match to TRBD1 covers 7 bases. Germline trimming cut 1 base from V and 6 bases from J; bases unmatched to any gene: 8. Germline CDR1 and CDR2: PRHDT and FYEKMQ (reference sequence). The CDR3 totals 15 residues. The chain's CDR3 is CASSLVTGITDGYTF. The CDR3 DNA sequence: TGTGCCAGCAGCTTAGTGACAGGGATCACGGATGGCTACACCTTC.

The chain is built from TRBV27 and TRBJ2-7, with 11 bases matching TRBD1. V dropped 3 bases and J dropped 6; count of bases not matched to a gene: 4. CDR3 length: 14 amino acids. Germline-derived CDR1 and CDR2 are MNHEY and SMNVEV (reference sequence). The chain's CDR3 is CASSFRTGGPEQYF. Here the CDR3 DNA reads TGTGCCAGCAGTTTCCGGACAGGGGGCCCCGAGCAGTACTTC.

V usage is TRBV18 and J usage is TRBJ2-1, with D possibly TRBD2 on 6 matching bases. V shed 3 bases and J shed 4 bases, with 10 bases lying between them. Germline V gives CDR1 KGHSH, CDR2 LQKENI. The length of the CDR3 is 14 residues. The CDR3 region is CASSPTGVYNEQFF. CDR3 bases: TGTGCCAGCTCACCGACGGGAGTTTACAATGAGCAGTTCTTC.

In DNA, the CDR3 is TGTGCCAGCAGTGCCCCTCGGCTGATATCGTCCTCTGGAAACACCATATATTTT. Translation gives CASSAPRLISSSGNTIYF. The rearrangement uses TRBV6-1 and TRBJ1-3; D ambiguous. CDR1 is MNHNS and CDR2 is SASEGT in the germline V gene. V lost 4 bases to trimming and J lost 0 bases, with 19 bases between them. This CDR3 spans 18 amino acids.

As concerns this clone: Other DNA sequences in this sample translate to the same CDR3. The chain links TRBV9 to TRBJ2-1; D not resolved. V lost 0 bases and J lost 6, with 7 bases in between. Per germline, CDR1 SGDLS and CDR2 YYNGEE. This CDR3 region has 13 residues. CDR3 protein: CASSVGVGNEQFF. Here the CDR3 DNA reads TGTGCCAGCAGCGTAGGCGTCGGCAATGAGCAGTTCTTC.

The chain is built from TRBV6-6 and TRBJ2-2; the D gene is possibly TRBD2 (5 bases). The CDR3 totals 16 residues. Germline V lookup: CDR1 MNHNY, CDR2 SVGAGI (reference sequence). Trimming stripped 0 bases from V and 5 bases from J, with 13 bases between. The chain's CDR3 is CASSYSTGSGTGELFF. The DNA of the CDR3 is TGTGCCAGCAGTTACTCGACCGGCTCGGGAACCGGGGAGCTGTTTTTT.

J is TRBJ2-2 and V is TRBV30; 11 bases match TRBD2. The CDR3 runs to 19 residues. V was clipped by 0 bases and J by 6 bases; unmatched bases: 15. Germline V gene data show CDR1 as GTSNPN and CDR2 as SVGIG (reference sequence). The CDR3 region is CAWSVLTTTSGSSAGELFF. The CDR3 DNA follows: TGTGCCTGGAGTGTACTTACCACTACTAGCGGGAGCTCAGCCGGGGAGCTGTTTTTT.

This clone was recorded only once. The V and J genes are TRBV9 and TRBJ2-2; 7 bases line up with TRBD1. CDR1 is SGDLS, CDR2 YYNGEE, per germline. Trimming at V came to 1 base and at J to 5 bases, leaving 11 bases not matched to a gene. The CDR3 spans 17 residues. The CDR3 loop reads CASSVMQWGRGTGELFF. The CDR3 coding sequence is TGTGCCAGCAGCGTAATGCAATGGGGCAGGGGGACCGGGGAGCTGTTTTTT.